This note documents a single T cell receptor (beta chain) sequence. The sample comes from a study of blood T cell repertoires in COVID-19. Measured with immunoSEQ multiplex PCR; TCRdb has only the in-frame clones, and not every one. The data show approximately 200,000 clones, with more than 70% seen just once and over 7% held by the top ten. Germline V lookup: CDR1 SGHVS, CDR2 FQNEAQ. The CDR3 totals 14 residues. Unmatched junction bases numbered 4, after V lost 5 bases and J lost 3 bases. Participants came from fewer than 25 US areas, aged roughly 18 to 90 years. Donors in Cohort 3 who had recovered were those with two negative PCRs, healthcare professional clearance, or resolution of their symptoms.

The chain has TRBV7-8 and TRBJ1-2, with 9 bases that match TRBD1. This receptor was taken from a woman in her twenties or thirties who had recovered from COVID-19. Sequencing was performed on PBMCs or T cells enriched from blood (not recorded which). CDR3: CASSRRTGDYGYTF. The CDR3 DNA reads TGTGCCAGCAGCAGAAGGACAGGGGACTATGGCTACACCTTC.